The clone carrying this T cell receptor (beta chain) is categorized as large (0.1 to 1%). The target antigen is unknown. The sample belongs to a study of human T cells and chemical hapten exposure. The overall study: Donors were sensitized with 2% DPC on the upper inner arm. Diphenylcyclopropenone was administered weekly to the scalp of patients throughout the approximately 25-week study. Study conclusions and caveats: Compared to controls, expanded TCRs made significantly more large clusters of similar CDR3s.

Time point in this sample: patch test 1, 2 weeks after DPC sensitization. As for treatment: therapeutic diphenylcyclopropenone sensitization with weekly scalp DPC. Participating donors were patients with alopecia, aged 18 to 70 years, considered appropriate candidates for DPC. CDR1 and CDR2 (germline): MNHEY, SVGEGT. Germline trimming cut 4 bases from V and 7 bases from J; bases unmatched to any gene: 8. This CDR3 region has 15 residues. MiXCR, run by TCRdb on the RACE reads, gives a single entry per CDR3 protein. The sample includes more than 65,000 distinct CDR3 sequences, 32% seen only once; the top ten take about 9%.

The chain is built from TRBV6-2 or TRBV6-3 and TRBJ2-1; 9 bases line up with TRBD2. The receptor's source is a man aged 35 to 55 with alopecia areata. Some clones in this sample may be carry-over from other donors' samples. Specimen: whole blood, collected in connection with sensitization to the hapten diphenylcyclopropenone (DPC). In DNA, the CDR3 is TGTGCCAGCAGTTTACTAGCGGGCCTGGGGAATGAGCAGTTCTTC. Its protein product is CASSLLAGLGNEQFF.